Listed below are T cell receptor beta chains from one sample, sequenced in a study of post-analysis software for immune sequencing data. Each CDR3 protein is one row after TCRdb ran MiXCR on the PCR reads. The sample records 400,000 to 500,000 distinct CDR3 sequences, over 30% being singletons. Sequencing used blood. All receptors derive from a girl aged 2-10 years with multiple sclerosis. Both conserved end residues are part of each CDR3. Each record gives: clone size, V gene, CDR3 protein. Rows give clone size only sometimes, using once, few, many, or a class for an expanded clone.

-	TRBV30	CAWSLQAYEQYF
-	TRBV2	CASSDISGEYNEQYF
few	TRBV28	CASSFWPGGLSYEQYF
-	TRBV7-2	CASSSYNRGQNYGYTF
-	TRBV12-5	CASGLTAYNSPLHF
-	TRBV20-1	CSAREDERDNQPQHF
-	TRBV6-5	CASSGVSGGSYEQYF
few	TRBV9	CASSTTGKGGYTF
few	TRBV13	CASSLTSGPGYEQYF
-	TRBV7-2	CASSLERDSLYF
-	TRBV10-3	CAISESGLPPLHF
few	TRBV5-6	CASSVWTGANEKLFF
-	TRBV20-1	CSAKPYRGDEQFF
-	TRBV7-9	CASSSTGTGYHEQYF
few	TRBV6-5	CASPSSYEQYF
-	TRBV5-1	CASVRESGADTQYF
-	TRBV7-3	CASSSGGKSPLHF
few	TRBV29-1	CSVGLDKETQYF
once	TRBV6-2/TRBV6-3	CASSWFRMGTEAFF
-	TRBV28	CASSPWRGRGLYGYTF
-	TRBV7-2	CASSVTRALANTQYF
-	TRBV10-3	CAISVSSATSQETQYF
few	TRBV6-6	CAVAGVLRGYTF
-	TRBV6-2/TRBV6-3	CASSYLGGRANTEAFF
-	TRBV6-5	CASSYSRLTSDEQYF
-	TRBV20-1	CSATRRGGPGETQYF
few	TRBV29-1	CSVVAGYNEQFF
-	TRBV12-3/TRBV12-4	CASSFWGLQGQYF
-	TRBV27	CASSPQDGSNYGYTF
-	TRBV5-6	CASSQHQHGFNQPQHF
-	TRBV6-2/TRBV6-3	CASSYSLGDNEQFF
few	TRBV14	CASSQEGYF
few	TRBV3-1	CASSQSSPREEQYF
many	TRBV20-1	CSAGGQGPYEQYF
-	TRBV29-1	CSTGAQRSPCEQYF
-	TRBV5-1	CASSSAGTPNTDTQYF
-	TRBV9	CASSVTGISTDTQYF
-	TRBV7-2	CASSLRWGRETQYF
few	TRBV29-1	CSPPRHGAQETQYF
few	TRBV20-1	CSARDPSGGAYGYTF
few	TRBV3-1	CASSPKREVATEAFF
-	TRBV7-2	CANSDRGGSSYNEQFF
-	TRBV28	CASSFRSGYTF
-	TRBV5-1	CAGNEGGTDTQYF
once	TRBV18	CASSPDQISNQPQHF
-	TRBV14	CASSQGPSGSHTQYF
-	TRBV20-1	CSALPRSYGYTF
-	TRBV2	CASSVEDSIYGYTF